The 31 T cell receptor beta chains listed next were all sequenced from one sample in a study of blood T cell repertoires in COVID-19 (dated by TCRdb to about 2020). Library method: the immunoSEQ multiplex PCR assay. Held by TCRdb, this immuneACCESS table contains in-frame sequences only and omits some clones. Under half of the omission traces to an unresolved V gene where checked; the cause of the rest is unknown. The sample table contains some 50,000 clones; only one count was recorded for roughly 84% of them. The top ten clonotypes cover about 60% of the sample. The sequenced sample was peripheral blood. These receptor sequences come from a man in his 70s with acute or convalescent COVID-19.

The rearrangement links TRBV2 to TRBJ1-2, with 7 bases matching TRBD1. Per germline, CDR1 SNHLY and CDR2 FYNNEI. J lost 4 bases, V lost 7 bases, and 6 bases had no gene match. This CDR3 comprises 13 residues. As DNA, the CDR3 is TGTGCCAGCATGACAGGGATTGGCTATGGCTACACCTTC. Translated, it gives CASMTGIGYGYTF.

The J gene is TRBJ2-1, the V gene TRBV2; 9 bases map to TRBD1. Germline V gene data show CDR1 as SNHLY and CDR2 as FYNNEI. This CDR3 contains 15 residues. V shed 7 bases and J 7 bases; nucleotides not matched to a gene: 11. The chain's CDR3 is CASNTRTGELNEQFF. CDR3 nucleotides: TGTGCCAGCAACACCCGGACAGGGGAGTTGAATGAGCAGTTCTTC.

The sample holds one count of this clone. The chain is built from TRBV28 and TRBJ1-2, with D unresolved. The CDR3 is made up of 12 amino acids. Trimming took off 6 bases at V and 8 bases at J, with 13 bases between the two ends. Germline V gene sequence: CDR1 MDHEN, CDR2 SYDVKM. The CDR3 nucleotides are TGTGCCAGCAGACCCCCGTATGAGGGCTACACCTTC. Amino acid sequence: CASRPPYEGYTF.

The chain employs TRBV21-1 and TRBJ1-3; the table's D call TRBD1 went unverified against the DNA. TRBV21-1 is reported as a pseudogene. The CDR3 is 14 amino acids. CDR3 in amino acids: CASSEHVIGNTIYF. CDR3 sequence (DNA): TGTGCCAGCAGCGAACATGTTATTGGAAACACCATATATTTT.

The CDR3 nucleotides read TGTGCCAGCAGCTCCGGGACAGGCGACTATAATTCACCCCTCCACTTT. This sequence encodes CASSSGTGDYNSPLHF. The gene calls are TRBV7-2 and TRBJ1-6; 8 bases line up with TRBD1. The CDR3 is made up of 16 amino acids. J gave up 3 bases and V 4 bases, and 5 bases lay outside the gene matches. Germline assignment: CDR1 SGHTA and CDR2 FQGNSA.

The gene calls are TRBV9 and TRBJ2-7, with 9 nucleotides matching TRBD1. This CDR3 has 15 residues. The V gene's germline CDR1 is SGDLS and CDR2 YYNGEE. J lost 1 base, V lost 2 bases, and 4 bases had no gene match. The CDR3: CASSVGQGWSYEQYF. CDR3 bases: TGTGCCAGCAGCGTGGGACAGGGCTGGTCCTACGAGCAGTACTTC.

This clone was picked up one time. V gene TRBV11-3 combines with J gene TRBJ1-1; no clear D. This CDR3 has 13 residues. Germline CDR1 SGHNT, CDR2 YENEEA. Deletions cut 0 bases from V and 4 bases from J, with 6 bases between. The DNA for the CDR3 is TGTGCCAGCAGCTTAGAGGAGGGCACTGAAGCTTTCTTT. It translates to CASSLEEGTEAFF.

The V call is TRBV9, the J call TRBJ2-1, with 7 bases aligning to TRBD2. The V and J ends lost 1 base and 9 bases, in that order; junction bases with no gene match: 10. This CDR3 comprises 15 residues. In germline, CDR1 is SGDLS, CDR2 YYNGEE. The CDR3 loop is CASSVLERGVTEQFF. Written as DNA, the CDR3 is TGTGCCAGCAGCGTATTGGAGCGGGGAGTCACTGAGCAGTTCTTC.

This clone has a single count. A read error may produce the germline difference seen at one junction end. The rearrangement links TRBV18 to TRBJ1-4; D not certain. Germline CDR1 reads KGHSH; CDR2 reads LQKENI. The CDR3 length is 14 residues. The CDR3 DNA reads TGTGCCAGCTCGCCACTCTCAACTAATGAAAAACTGTTTTTT. Residues: CASSPLSTNEKLFF. The variable domain in full, completed from reference TRBV18 and TRBJ1-4, reads NAGVMQNPRHLVRRRGQEARLRCSPMKGHSHVYWYRQLPEEGLKFMVYLQKENIIDESGMPKERFSAEFPKEGPSILRIQQVVRGDSAAYFCASSPLSTNEKLFFGSGTQLSVL.

The chain has TRBV6-5 and TRBJ2-5; possibly TRBD2 for D (5 bases). There are 15 residues in the CDR3. Germline CDR1 and CDR2: MNHEY and SVGAGI. Trimming left V 6 bases short and J 3 bases short, with 17 bases between. The CDR3 sequence is CASSPLLSGKETQYF. CDR3 in DNA: TGTGCCAGCAGCCCCCTCTTAAGCGGTAAAGAGACCCAGTACTTC.

The rearrangement uses TRBV6-5 and TRBJ1-1; 11 positions match TRBD1. The CDR3 has 16 amino acids. V lost 2 bases and J lost 4; bases outside the gene matches: 6. Germline V gene sequence: CDR1 MNHEY, CDR2 SVGAGI. CDR3 nucleotide sequence: TGTGCCAGCAGTTACGGGACAGGGGGTTTTGTCACTGAAGCTTTCTTT. Its translation is CASSYGTGGFVTEAFF.

The chain carries TRBV9 and TRBJ2-7, with a possible D match to TRBD2 (5 bases). The germline CDR1 and CDR2 sequences are SGDLS and YYNGEE. The CDR3 extends over 16 amino acids. Trimming left V 0 bases short and J 2 bases short, with 15 bases between. This chain's CDR3 is CASSVVGSAQTYEQYF. The DNA of the CDR3 is TGTGCCAGCAGCGTAGTAGGTAGCGCCCAAACCTACGAGCAGTACTTC.

This sequence joins TRBV5-4 and TRBJ2-2; a weak D match, TRBD2 (5 bases). The CDR3 has 14 amino acids. Germline CDR1 is SGHNT and CDR2 is YYREEE (reference sequence). The V end was cut by 4 bases, the J end by 5 bases, with 12 bases between. The CDR3 sequence is CASSRGQPTGELFF. CDR3 DNA: TGTGCCAGCAGCCGAGGGCAGCCAACCGGGGAGCTGTTTTTT.

This chain uses TRBV27 with TRBJ2-5; 9 bases map to TRBD1. The J segment lost 5 bases and the V segment lost 6 bases, leaving 7 bases of the junction unmatched. CDR3 length: 14 amino acids. CDR1 is MNHEY, CDR2 SMNVEV, per germline (reference sequence). The CDR3 reads CASRIRQGEETQYF. The CDR3 coding sequence is TGTGCCAGCAGAATCAGACAGGGGGAGGAGACCCAGTACTTC.

This clone appeared a single time. The chain combines TRBV7-2 with TRBJ1-1; 8 nucleotides agree with TRBD1. The CDR3 is made up of 15 amino acids. V lost 5 bases to trimming and J lost 3 bases; unmatched junction nucleotides: 8. CDR1 SGHTA and CDR2 FQGNSA come from the germline V gene. The CDR3 sequence: CASSPRTGIDTEAFF. The CDR3 DNA sequence: TGTGCCAGCAGCCCGAGGACAGGGATCGACACTGAAGCTTTCTTT. Variable domain in full (rest from reference TRBV7-2 and TRBJ1-1): GAGVSQSPSNKVTEKGKDVELRCDPISGHTALYWYRQSLGQGLEFLIYFQGNSAPDKSGLPSDRFSAERTGGSVSTLTIQRTQQEDSAVYLCASSPRTGIDTEAFFGQGTRLTVV.

The V and J genes are TRBV4-3 and TRBJ2-3, with 8 bases identical to TRBD2. The length of the CDR3 is 17 residues. Germline CDR1 and CDR2: LGHNA and YSLEER. J lost 0 bases, V lost 0 bases, and 5 bases had no gene match. The CDR3 sequence: CASSQDLSGESTDTQYF. CDR3 sequence (DNA): TGCGCCAGCAGCCAAGATCTTAGCGGGGAGAGCACAGATACGCAGTATTTT.

The J gene is TRBJ1-1, the V gene TRBV9; D remains unclear. Trimming left V 4 bases short and J 1 base short, with 8 bases between. The CDR3 runs to 13 residues. Germline V CDR1 and CDR2: SGDLS, YYNGEE. CDR3 amino acids: CASSLTTNTEAFF. The CDR3, as DNA: TGTGCCAGCAGCCTTACAACGAACACTGAAGCTTTCTTT. The whole variable domain, filled in from reference TRBV9 and TRBJ1-1, reads DSGVTQTPKHLITATGQRVTLRCSPRSGDLSVYWYQQSLDQGLQFLIQYYNGEERAKGNILERFSAQQFPDLHSELNLSSLELGDSALYFCASSLTTNTEAFFGQGTRLTVV.

The CDR3 loop is CASRLPGVRHYLNTEAFF. In DNA, the CDR3 is TGTGCAAGTCGCTTGCCAGGGGTACGACATTACCTTAACACTGAAGCTTTCTTT. The V gene is TRBV12-2, the J gene TRBJ1-1; the listed D gene, TRBD1, was not tested against the DNA. TRBV12-2 represents a pseudogene. The CDR3 contains 18 residues.

This sequence joins TRBV7-9 and TRBJ2-3; D unclear. The CDR3 spans 13 residues. Trimming shortened V by 1 base and J by 10 bases, and 12 bases separated the two germline ends. Germline CDR1 is SEHNR and CDR2 is FQNEAQ (reference sequence). CDR3 nucleotides: TGTGCCAGCAGCTTAGACTACCCGCCTCCGCAGTATTTT. Residues: CASSLDYPPPQYF.

The chain joins TRBV28 to TRBJ1-4; 10 bases agree with TRBD1. The germline CDR1 and CDR2 sequences are MDHEN and SYDVKM. The CDR3 loop spans 14 amino acids. The junction had 12 bases not matched to a gene; V was cut back by 6 bases and J by 14 bases. This CDR3 is CASRPGQGLRRLFF. The CDR3 DNA follows: TGTGCCAGCAGGCCGGGACAGGGGTTGAGGAGGCTGTTTTTT.

This clone was found once. The chain uses TRBV30 and TRBJ1-2; D call uncertain. Germline V CDR1 and CDR2: GTSNPN, SVGIG (reference sequence). Trimming removed 5 bases at V and 4 bases at J, with 17 bases between. The CDR3 length is 14 residues. The CDR3 DNA sequence: TGTGCCTGGGGTATAGAGAATGCGTTCTATGGCTACACCTTC. Its translation: CAWGIENAFYGYTF.

This chain joins TRBV19 and TRBJ2-1, with 10 bases lining up with TRBD1. The CDR3 has 16 residues. Trimming cost V 6 bases and J 4 bases; bases outside gene matches: 9. The germline gives CDR1 LNHDA, CDR2 SQIVND (reference sequence). The CDR3, as DNA: TGTGCCAGTAGGTTCCCCCCGGGACAGGGGTACAATGAGCAGTTCTTC. Translation gives CASRFPPGQGYNEQFF.

In its sample, this clone was seen once. V gene TRBV7-2 combines with J gene TRBJ2-7; D is undetermined. Trimming removed 1 base from V and 3 bases from J, with 10 bases in between. CDR1 is SGHTA, CDR2 FQGNSA, per germline. The CDR3 loop spans 14 amino acids. This chain's CDR3 is CASSLEWQVYEQYF. The DNA of the CDR3 is TGTGCCAGCAGCTTAGAGTGGCAAGTCTACGAGCAGTACTTC.

This chain joins TRBV7-2 and TRBJ2-4, with D tentatively TRBD1 (5 bases). Trimming took 1 base from V and 0 from J, leaving 10 bases between them. The CDR3 length is 16 residues. Germline-derived CDR1 and CDR2 are SGHTA and FQGNSA. CDR3 nucleotides: TGTGCCAGCAGCTTAGACGCAGGGCTAGCCAAAAACATTCAGTACTTC. Translated: CASSLDAGLAKNIQYF.

This clone was recorded only once. The gene calls are TRBV2 and TRBJ1-5; D unclear. Per germline, CDR1 SNHLY and CDR2 FYNNEI. V was pared by 2 bases and J by 8 bases, with 7 bases between. The CDR3 extends over 12 amino acids. The DNA for the CDR3 is TGTGCCAGCAGTGAAAGGAGAGAGCCCCAGCATTTT. It specifies CASSERREPQHF.

V and J are TRBV9 and TRBJ2-7; the D gene is possibly TRBD1 (6 bases). Germline V gives CDR1 SGDLS, CDR2 YYNGEE. The CDR3 is 14 residues long. V dropped 2 bases and J dropped 3 bases, with 12 bases sitting between them. CDR3 residues: CASSVDRFGYEQYF. CDR3 DNA sequence: TGTGCCAGCAGCGTCGACAGGTTCGGCTACGAGCAGTACTTC.

This chain links TRBV11-3 with TRBJ2-3; tentative D call: TRBD1 (5 bases). Between the trimmed V and J ends, which lost 3 bases and 4 bases, there was a span of 23 bases. The CDR3 has 18 amino acids. Germline loops: CDR1 SGHNT, CDR2 YENEEA. The CDR3 DNA sequence: TGTGCCAGCAGCTTTGGACGCGACAGTACCTTCGTCCCAGATACGCAGTATTTT. This encodes CASSFGRDSTFVPDTQYF.

The chain carries TRBV6-2 or TRBV6-3 and TRBJ1-1; 8 positions match TRBD1. Germline trimming cut 3 bases from V and 5 bases from J; bases unmatched to any gene: 2. The CDR3 runs to 13 residues. Germline CDR1 is MNHEY and CDR2 is SVGEGT. The CDR3 sequence: CASSYRDRTEAFF. CDR3 nucleotides: TGTGCCAGCAGTTATAGGGACAGGACTGAAGCTTTCTTT.

The CDR3 DNA reads TGTGCTAGTGGTCCCCGGGACAGGGGATACAATGAGCAGTTCTTC. It is translated as CASGPRDRGYNEQFF. The gene calls are TRBV12-5 and TRBJ2-1; 10 bases fit TRBD1. The CDR3 is 15 residues long. Unmatched junction bases numbered 5, after V lost 5 bases and J lost 4 bases. CDR1 and CDR2 from the germline V gene are LGHNT and FRNRAP. The whole variable domain, filled in from reference TRBV12-5 and TRBJ2-1, reads DARVTQTPRHKVTEMGQEVTMRCQPILGHNTVFWYRQTMMQGLELLAYFRNRAPLDDSGMPKDRFSAEMPDATLATLKIQPSEPRDSAVYFCASGPRDRGYNEQFFGPGTRLTVL.

The gene calls are TRBV11-2 and TRBJ1-1, with unresolved D. Germline CDR1 reads SGHAT; CDR2 reads FQNNGV. Trimming removed 1 base at V and 1 base at J, with 16 bases between. The CDR3 is 17 residues long. CDR3 DNA: TGTGCCAGCAGCTTAGTGATGGCGGCAAACAAGAACACTGAAGCTTTCTTT. Amino acids: CASSLVMAANKNTEAFF.

The chain joins TRBV30 to TRBJ1-6, with a tentative D call TRBD1 (6 bases). V was shortened by 6 bases and J by 5 bases, with 11 bases between the two germline ends. The CDR3 has 13 residues. Germline V gene lookup returns CDR1 GTSNPN and CDR2 SVGIG (reference sequence). Here the CDR3 DNA reads TGTGCCTGCCGACAGGTTGATAATTCACCCCTCCACTTT. Translation gives CACRQVDNSPLHF.